The present T cell receptor (beta chain) was sequenced within a study of CD8+ T cells in alopecia areata. After isolation, RNA underwent reverse transcription to generate cDNA as the sequencing template. Libraries were prepared by immunoSEQ multiplex PCR; TCRdb keeps only in-frame clonotypes and omits some of them. Here the sample spans fewer than 250,000 clones, 35% to 45% being singletons. V was clipped by 6 bases and J by 2 bases; unmatched bases: 14. The CDR3 loop spans 17 amino acids. Germline V gene sequence: CDR1 SQVTM, CDR2 ANQGSEA. Overall study findings and caveats: Scalp clonality, along with expanded CD8+ clones among the top 100, was significantly decreased by tofacitinib.

Concerning this clone: No antigen is known for it.

The treatment denotes: oral pan-JAK inhibitor, 5-10 mg twice daily. It was from PBMCs that CD4+ and CD8+ T cells were sorted. Source: CD4+ T cells sorted from blood, taken around week 30, from a patient treated with tofacitinib. This chain links TRBV29-1 with TRBJ2-2; 8 bases match TRBD2. The source is a human donor with alopecia areata. CDR3 sequence (DNA): TGCAGCGTGACGCGGGGGGATGGCGGGGCAAACACCGGGGAGCTGTTTTTT. Translated: CSVTRGDGGANTGELFF.